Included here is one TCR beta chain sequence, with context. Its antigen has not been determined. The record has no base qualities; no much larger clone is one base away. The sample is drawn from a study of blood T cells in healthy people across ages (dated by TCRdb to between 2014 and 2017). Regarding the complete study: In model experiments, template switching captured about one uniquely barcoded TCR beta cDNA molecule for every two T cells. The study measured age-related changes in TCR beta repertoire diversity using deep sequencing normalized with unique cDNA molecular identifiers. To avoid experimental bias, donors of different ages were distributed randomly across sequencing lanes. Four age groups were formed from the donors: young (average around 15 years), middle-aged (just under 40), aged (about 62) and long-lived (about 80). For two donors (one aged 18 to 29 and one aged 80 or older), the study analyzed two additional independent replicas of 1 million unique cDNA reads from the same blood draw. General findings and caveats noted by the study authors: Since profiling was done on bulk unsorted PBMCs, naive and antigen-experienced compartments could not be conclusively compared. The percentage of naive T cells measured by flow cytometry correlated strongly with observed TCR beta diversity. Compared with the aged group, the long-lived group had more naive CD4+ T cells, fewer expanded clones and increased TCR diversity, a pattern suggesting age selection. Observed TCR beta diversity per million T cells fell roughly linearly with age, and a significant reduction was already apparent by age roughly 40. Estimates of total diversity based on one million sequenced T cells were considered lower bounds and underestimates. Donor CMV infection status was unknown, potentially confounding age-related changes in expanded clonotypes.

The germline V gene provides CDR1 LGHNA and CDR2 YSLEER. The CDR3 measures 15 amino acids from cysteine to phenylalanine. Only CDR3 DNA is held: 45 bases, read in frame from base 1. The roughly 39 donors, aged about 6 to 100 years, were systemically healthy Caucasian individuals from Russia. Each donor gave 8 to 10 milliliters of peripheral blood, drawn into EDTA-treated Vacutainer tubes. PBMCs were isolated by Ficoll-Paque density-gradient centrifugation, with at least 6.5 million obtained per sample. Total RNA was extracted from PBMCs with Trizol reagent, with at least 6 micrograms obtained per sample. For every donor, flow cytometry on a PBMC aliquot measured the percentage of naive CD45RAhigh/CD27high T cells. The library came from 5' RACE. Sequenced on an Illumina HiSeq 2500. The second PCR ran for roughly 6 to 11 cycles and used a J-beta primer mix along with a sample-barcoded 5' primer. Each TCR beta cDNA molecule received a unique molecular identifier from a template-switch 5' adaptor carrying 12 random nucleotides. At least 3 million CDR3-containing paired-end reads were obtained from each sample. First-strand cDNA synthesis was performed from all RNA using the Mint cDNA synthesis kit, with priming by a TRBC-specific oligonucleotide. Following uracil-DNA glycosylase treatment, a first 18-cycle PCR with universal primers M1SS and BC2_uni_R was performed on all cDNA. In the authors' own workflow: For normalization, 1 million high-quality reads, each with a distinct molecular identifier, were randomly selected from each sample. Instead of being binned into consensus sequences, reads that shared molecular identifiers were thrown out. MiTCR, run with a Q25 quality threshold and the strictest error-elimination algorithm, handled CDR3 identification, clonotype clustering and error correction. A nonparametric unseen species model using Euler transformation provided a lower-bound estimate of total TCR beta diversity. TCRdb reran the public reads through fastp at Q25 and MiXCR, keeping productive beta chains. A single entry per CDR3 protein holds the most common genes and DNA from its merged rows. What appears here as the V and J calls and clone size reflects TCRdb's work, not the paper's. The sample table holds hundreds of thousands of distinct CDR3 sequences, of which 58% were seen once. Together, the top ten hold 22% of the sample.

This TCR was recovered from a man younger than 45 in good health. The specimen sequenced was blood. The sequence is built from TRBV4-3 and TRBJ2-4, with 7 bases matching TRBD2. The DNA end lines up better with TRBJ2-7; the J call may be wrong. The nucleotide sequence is TGCGCCAGCAGCCAAGGCGGGGGTCGGCGAGACGAGCAGTACTTC. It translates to CASSQGGGRRDEQYF.